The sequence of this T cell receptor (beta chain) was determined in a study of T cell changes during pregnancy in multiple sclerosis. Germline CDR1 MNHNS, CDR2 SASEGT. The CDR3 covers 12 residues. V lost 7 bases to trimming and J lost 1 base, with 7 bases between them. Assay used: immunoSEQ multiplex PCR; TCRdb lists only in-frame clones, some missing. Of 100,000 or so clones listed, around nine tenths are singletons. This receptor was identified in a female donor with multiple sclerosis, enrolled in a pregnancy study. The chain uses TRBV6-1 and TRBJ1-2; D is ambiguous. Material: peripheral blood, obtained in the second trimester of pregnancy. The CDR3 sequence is CASTRDNYGYTF. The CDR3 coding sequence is TGTGCCAGCACCCGGGATAACTATGGCTACACCTTC.